This TCR beta chain stems from a study of tumor-infiltrating lymphocytes in localized non-small cell lung cancer listed by TCRdb under 2021. Broadly, across the study: The cohort covered several histologies, both smokers and never-smokers, and patients whose samples were collected after neoadjuvant chemotherapy. Each patient provided resected tumor tissue plus uninvolved lung tissue from the same patient, with the uninvolved lung tissue described as non-adjacent to the tumor. Alongside flow cytometry, multiplex immunofluorescence, RNA-seq, exome sequencing and proteomics, TCR sequencing was applied to the same patients as one of several integrated assays. In total, the ICON cohort was made up of over a hundred surgical patients who had localized non-small cell lung cancer and whose tumors were resected. The paired tumor versus uninvolved lung comparison of immunoSEQ T-cell fraction included roughly 54 patients.

The T-cell fraction in tumor and uninvolved lung tissue was provided by TCR sequencing with the immunoSEQ assay. The paper's data handling went like this. For survival analysis, patients were divided into high (upper tertile) and low (lower two tertiles) T-cell fraction groups, which were compared by log-rank test. A signed-rank test was used to test paired tumor versus uninvolved lung differences in T-cell fraction. Here the immuneACCESS table is served through TCRdb, limited to in-frame sequences with V and J called. Missing clones are a known gap in these copies; in checked studies unresolved V genes cover under half, and the rest lacks a known reason. V and J calls plus clone size are reproduced from that table; the DNA served to infer D and trimming. In this sample the table shows about 16,000 clones, around 72% of which occur a single time. Together, the top ten hold over 8.5% of the sample.

This clone was counted a few times. Its antigen specificity is not known. No base quality information exists; no much larger clone differs at one position. Counted from cysteine to phenylalanine, this CDR3 has 15 amino acids. Solely the CDR3 DNA is kept, with 45 bases framed from the first base. From the germline V gene, CDR1 is SGHRS and CDR2 is YFSETQ. A distance of 21 bases separates the germline ends of V and J, which lose 4 bases and 8 bases respectively. Findings and caveats that apply to the study as a whole: Recurrence-free survival showed no association with tumor T-cell fraction measured by TCR sequencing (p = 0.61). Because different assays used different pieces of the same tissue, intratumor heterogeneity could not be separated from technical variation. Because assay coverage varied across patients depending on available tissue quantity, TCR sequencing was performed for only a subset of the cohort. Consistent with immunofluorescence CD3 counts, TCRbeta sequencing supported greater T cell infiltration in tumors than in uninvolved lung tissue. The TCR-derived T-cell fraction showed no difference between the flow cytometry-defined immunotypes IM1 (good prognosis) and IM2 (poor prognosis).

Enrollment in ICON was initiated in 2016, and the last patient was enrolled in 2018. Fresh tumor and matched uninvolved tissue for in-depth immune analyses, including TCR sequencing, were collected from a subcohort of approximately 81 patients. DNA for TCR sequencing was isolated from bulk tissue, and no cell sorting was done. The TCR comes from a human donor with non-small cell lung cancer. The chain joins TRBV5-1 to TRBJ1-2; tentative D gene TRBD1, with 6 bases matching. Sequenced material: lung tumor tissue. The DNA sequence is TGCGCCAGCAGCGCTTCGGGACAACTCGTTGGGGGCTACACCTTC. This translates into CASSASGQLVGGYTF.